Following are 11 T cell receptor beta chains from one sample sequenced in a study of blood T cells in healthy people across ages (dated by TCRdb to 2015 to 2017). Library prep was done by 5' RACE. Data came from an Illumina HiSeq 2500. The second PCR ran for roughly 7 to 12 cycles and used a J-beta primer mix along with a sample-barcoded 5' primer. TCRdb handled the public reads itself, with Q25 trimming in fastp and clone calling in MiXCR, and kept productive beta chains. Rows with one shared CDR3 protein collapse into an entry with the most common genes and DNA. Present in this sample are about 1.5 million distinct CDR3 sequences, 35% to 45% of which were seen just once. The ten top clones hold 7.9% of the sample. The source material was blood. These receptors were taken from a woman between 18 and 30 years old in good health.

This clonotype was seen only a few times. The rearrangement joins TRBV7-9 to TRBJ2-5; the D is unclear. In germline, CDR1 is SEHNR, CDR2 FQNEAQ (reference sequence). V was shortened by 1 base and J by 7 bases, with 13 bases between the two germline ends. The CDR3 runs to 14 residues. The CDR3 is CASSLESTKTTQYF. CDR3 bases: TGTGCCAGCAGCTTAGAGTCAACCAAGACGACCCAGTACTTC.

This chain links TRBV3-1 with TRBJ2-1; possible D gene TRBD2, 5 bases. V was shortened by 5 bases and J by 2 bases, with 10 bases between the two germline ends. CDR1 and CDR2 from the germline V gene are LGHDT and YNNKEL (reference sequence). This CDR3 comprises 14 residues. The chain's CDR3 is CASSAGPTYNEQFF. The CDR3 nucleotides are TGTGCCAGCAGCGCGGGCCCTACCTACAATGAGCAGTTCTTC.

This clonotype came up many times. The CDR3, as DNA: TGTGCCAGCAGCCTACAACGGCCGGGGCAGAGTAACCAGTATTTT. Amino acid sequence: CASSLQRPGQSNQYF. The chain links TRBV11-2 to TRBJ2-3; either TRBD1 or TRBD2 may fit D (5 bases each). The CDR3 contains 15 residues. Germline loops: CDR1 SGHAT, CDR2 FQNNGV. V shed 5 bases and J shed 12 bases, with 24 bases lying between them.

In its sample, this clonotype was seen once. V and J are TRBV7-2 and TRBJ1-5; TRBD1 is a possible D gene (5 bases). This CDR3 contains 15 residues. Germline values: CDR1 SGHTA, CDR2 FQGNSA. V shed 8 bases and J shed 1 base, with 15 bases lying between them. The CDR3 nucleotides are TGTGCCAGCCAGAAGACGGGGGTGAGCAATCAGCCCCAGCATTTT. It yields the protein CASQKTGVSNQPQHF.

The CDR3 DNA sequence: TGCAGCATTGCCGCCGGTTGGAACACTGAAGCTTTCTTT. It is translated as CSIAAGWNTEAFF. V usage is TRBV29-1 and J usage is TRBJ1-1; D remains ambiguous. The CDR3 is 13 residues long. Germline CDR1 and CDR2: SQVTM and ANQGSEA. The V end was cut by 8 bases, the J end by 1 base, with 14 bases between. The variable domain in full, completed from reference TRBV29-1 and TRBJ1-1, reads SAVISQKPSRDICQRGTSLTIQCQVDSQVTMMFWYRQQPGQSLTLIATANQGSEATYESGFVIDKFPISRPNLTFSTLTVSNMSPEDSSIYLCSIAAGWNTEAFFGQGTRLTVV.

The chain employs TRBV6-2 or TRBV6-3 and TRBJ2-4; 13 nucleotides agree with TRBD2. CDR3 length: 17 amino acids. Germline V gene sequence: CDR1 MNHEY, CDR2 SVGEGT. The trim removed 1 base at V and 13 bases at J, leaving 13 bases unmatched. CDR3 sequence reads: CASSYFPPGTSGTEQYF. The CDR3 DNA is TGTGCCAGCAGTTACTTTCCTCCGGGGACTAGCGGGACGGAGCAGTACTTC.

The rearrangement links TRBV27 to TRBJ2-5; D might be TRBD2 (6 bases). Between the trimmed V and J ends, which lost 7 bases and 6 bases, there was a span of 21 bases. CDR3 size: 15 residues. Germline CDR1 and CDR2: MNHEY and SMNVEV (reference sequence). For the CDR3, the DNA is TGTGCCAGCAAGACCCAAGCGGAGGGGCGGCAGACCCAGTACTTC. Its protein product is CASKTQAEGRQTQYF.

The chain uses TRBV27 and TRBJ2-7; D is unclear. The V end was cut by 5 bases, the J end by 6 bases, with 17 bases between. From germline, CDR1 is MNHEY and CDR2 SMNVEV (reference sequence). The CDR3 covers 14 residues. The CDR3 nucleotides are TGTGCCAGCAGTAGCCTCAACAAGGTTCGCGAGCAGTACTTC. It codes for CASSSLNKVREQYF.

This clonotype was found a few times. The CDR3 sequence is CASSLIRDEQYF. CDR3 coding DNA: TGCGCCAGCAGCCTCATTAGGGACGAGCAGTACTTC. This sequence joins TRBV5-1 and TRBJ2-7; D uncertain. This CDR3 has 12 residues. The germline V and J ends were trimmed by 4 bases and 5 bases, with 10 bases remaining between them. Looked up from germline, CDR1 is SGHRS and CDR2 is YFSETQ. Full variable domain (remainder filled in from reference TRBV5-1 and TRBJ2-7): KAGVTQTPRYLIKTRGQQVTLSCSPISGHRSVSWYQQTPGQGLQFLFEYFSETQRNKGNFPGRFSGRQFSNSRSEMNVSTLELGDSALYLCASSLIRDEQYFGPGTRLTVT.

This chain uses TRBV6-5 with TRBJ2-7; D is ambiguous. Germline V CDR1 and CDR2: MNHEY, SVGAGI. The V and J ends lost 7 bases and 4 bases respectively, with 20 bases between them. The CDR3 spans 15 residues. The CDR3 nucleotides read TGTGCCAGCACGACCCTCGAAAGAATAGCTTACGAGCAGTACTTC. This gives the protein CASTTLERIAYEQYF.

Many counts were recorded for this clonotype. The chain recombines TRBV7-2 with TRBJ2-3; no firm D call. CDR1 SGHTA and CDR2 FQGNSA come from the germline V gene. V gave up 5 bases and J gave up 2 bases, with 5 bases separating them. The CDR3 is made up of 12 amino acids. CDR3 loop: CASSRFTDTQYF. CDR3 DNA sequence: TGTGCCAGCAGCCGTTTCACAGATACGCAGTATTTT.